Below, 13 T cell receptor beta chains from the same sample are listed, as sequenced in a study of T cells in Graves' hyperthyroidism and ophthalmopathy. It was RNA transcripts that yielded the amplified TCR beta CDR3 regions. A set of HTBI primers served as the primers for a first-round RT-PCR of the TCR CDR3. MiXCR, run by TCRdb on the multiplex PCR reads, gives a single entry per CDR3 protein. This repertoire shows about 480,000 distinct CDR3 sequences, roughly 25% found once; its top ten account for about 11%. Material for sequencing was blood. These receptors originate from a woman aged 25-40 years with Graves' ophthalmopathy.

This CDR3 is CASSQEGLEQYF. The CDR3 DNA reads TGTGCCAGCAGCCAAGAGGGGCTCGAGCAGTACTTC. The V gene is TRBV3-1, the J gene TRBJ2-7; weak D call: TRBD1 (5 bases). Trimming removed 0 bases from V and 6 bases from J, with 6 bases in between. This CDR3 is built from 12 residues. The germline V gene encodes CDR1 LGHDT and CDR2 YNNKEL (reference sequence).

The rearrangement uses TRBV4-1 and TRBJ2-7; the match to TRBD2 covers 9 bases. Trimming cost V 2 bases and J 4 bases; bases outside gene matches: 9. The CDR3 totals 16 residues. Germline CDR1 is MGHRA and CDR2 is YSYEKL. In nucleotides, the CDR3 is TGCGCCAGCAGCCAATCGGTAGCGGGGGATTTTTACGAGCAGTACTTC. It yields the protein CASSQSVAGDFYEQYF.

The chain is built from TRBV5-1 and TRBJ1-6, with D perhaps TRBD1 (6 bases). The germline V and J ends were trimmed by 0 bases and 5 bases, with 18 bases remaining between them. Germline V gives CDR1 SGHRS, CDR2 YFSETQ. The CDR3 is 18 residues long. As DNA, the CDR3 is TGCGCCAGCAGCTTGGGCGGACTGGGGGCAGGGAATAATTCACCCCTCCACTTT. It specifies CASSLGGLGAGNNSPLHF.

This chain joins TRBV6-5 and TRBJ1-2, with D possibly being TRBD1 (6 bases). The CDR3 has 16 amino acids. Looked up from germline, CDR1 is MNHEY and CDR2 is SVGAGI. The V end lost 6 bases, the J end lost 7 bases, and 24 bases lay between the germline ends. The CDR3 DNA is TGTGCCAGCAGCTTCTCCGGGACAACCATAGAGGGTGGCTACACCTTC. Translated: CASSFSGTTIEGGYTF.

This clonotype was found many times. The chain links TRBV5-1 to TRBJ1-1; a possible D gene is TRBD1 (5 bases). V shed 0 bases and J shed 5 bases, with 23 bases lying between them. This CDR3 is 18 amino acids long. Germline V gene sequence: CDR1 SGHRS, CDR2 YFSETQ. CDR3 DNA sequence: TGCGCCAGCAGCTTGGGCATTATGGGCAGGGAGGGTTGGACTGAAGCTTTCTTT. Protein product: CASSLGIMGREGWTEAFF.

This clonotype appeared many times. V and J are TRBV15 and TRBJ1-1; possibly TRBD1 for D (6 bases). V was pared by 0 bases and J by 0 bases, with 8 bases between. Germline V lookup: CDR1 LNHNV, CDR2 YYDKDF (reference sequence). CDR3 length: 15 residues. In DNA form, the CDR3 reads TGTGCCACCAGCAGAGATCAGGGGATGAACACTGAAGCTTTCTTT. Translating it yields CATSRDQGMNTEAFF.

This clonotype occurred many times. The chain has TRBV9 and TRBJ2-7; the match to TRBD2 covers 12 bases. CDR1 and CDR2 (germline): SGDLS, YYNGEE. The CDR3 length is 15 residues. Trimming took 5 bases from V and 2 from J; bases not matched to a gene: 5. The CDR3 DNA follows: TGTGCCAGCAGTGCTAGCGGGGGGGGCACCTACGAGCAGTACTTC. Protein product: CASSASGGGTYEQYF.

The sample holds many counts of this clonotype. The chain joins TRBV27 to TRBJ2-7; the D call may be TRBD1 or TRBD2 (5 bases each). The CDR3 covers 14 residues. Looked up from germline, CDR1 is MNHEY and CDR2 is SMNVEV (reference sequence). Trimming removed 6 bases at V and 2 bases at J, with 14 bases between. The chain's CDR3 is CASRTRDGAYEQYF. The CDR3 DNA reads TGTGCCAGCAGGACCCGGGACGGCGCCTACGAGCAGTACTTC.

This clonotype was seen at least ten times. The DNA for the CDR3 is TGTGCCAGCAGCCGACCGGGACAGGGATTGAACGCTTTCTTT. Its translation is CASSRPGQGLNAFF. The rearrangement joins TRBV6-1 to TRBJ1-1; 9 bases are shared with TRBD1. Trimming removed 6 bases from V and 11 bases from J; junction bases left unmatched: 13. The germline V gene encodes CDR1 MNHNS and CDR2 SASEGT. The CDR3 is 14 amino acids.

This clonotype was counted ten times or more. This chain connects TRBV7-8 to TRBJ2-2, with a possible D match to TRBD1 (7 bases). The CDR3 consists of 16 residues. V lost 5 bases and J 1 base, leaving 14 bases between the germline ends. Germline V CDR1 and CDR2: SGHVS, FQNEAQ. CDR3 residues: CASSPRQGGNTGELFF. As DNA, the CDR3 is TGTGCCAGCAGCCCTAGACAGGGAGGGAACACCGGGGAGCTGTTTTTT.

This clonotype was detected only a few times. The CDR3 region is CSVAKRERNEQYF. In DNA form, the CDR3 reads TGCAGCGTTGCTAAGAGGGAGCGGAACGAGCAGTACTTC. The chain links TRBV29-1 to TRBJ2-7; the D gene is possibly TRBD2 (5 bases). The CDR3 length is 13 residues. V was pared by 4 bases and J by 5 bases, with 15 bases between. Germline CDR1 is SQVTM and CDR2 is ANQGSEA.

Many counts were recorded for this clonotype. The chain recombines TRBV14 with TRBJ2-7; D unclear. Germline CDR1 SGHDN, CDR2 FVKESK. The CDR3 has 14 residues. V was trimmed by 0 bases and J by 2 bases, leaving 8 bases between them. The chain's CDR3 is CASSQDLVAYEQYF. CDR3 nucleotides: TGTGCCAGCAGCCAAGACCTTGTAGCCTACGAGCAGTACTTC. The full variable domain, with the rest looked up from reference TRBV14 and TRBJ2-7, is EAGVTQFPSHSVIEKGQTVTLRCDPISGHDNLYWYRRVMGKEIKFLLHFVKESKQDESGMPNNRFLAERTGGTYSTLKVQPAELEDSGVYFCASSQDLVAYEQYFGPGTRLTVT.

The rearrangement uses TRBV6-1 and TRBJ1-1; 7 bases are a match to TRBD1. CDR1 MNHNS and CDR2 SASEGT come from the germline V gene. This CDR3 comprises 16 residues. V lost 3 bases, J lost 4 bases, and 11 bases stayed unmatched. CDR3 loop: CASSEEEGALSTEAFF. As DNA, the CDR3 is TGTGCCAGCAGTGAGGAGGAGGGGGCGCTGAGCACTGAAGCTTTCTTT.